This is a list of T cell receptor beta chains from one sample in a study of blood T cell repertoires in COVID-19. Assay used: immunoSEQ multiplex PCR; TCRdb lists only in-frame clones, some missing. The table lists roughly 150,000 clones, around four fifths of them singletons. Specimen: peripheral blood. The origin of the receptors is a man aged 65 to 79 with acute or convalescent COVID-19. Each CDR3 is given with its conserved first and last residue. D genes are given only for firm matches. Not all rows give a size; the values are once, few, many and, for expanded clones, a class.

d_call j_call cdr3_length v_call clone_size cdr3_nt cdr3_aa
TRBD1 TRBJ2-3 16 TRBV6-1 few TGTGCCAGCAGTGAAAAGGGGGCGCGGAGCACAGATACGCAGTATTTT CASSEKGARSTDTQYF
TRBD2 TRBJ2-5 14 TRBV28 NA TGTGCCAGCAGTTTATCGGCGGGAGCAGAGACCCAGTACTTC CASSLSAGAETQYF
TRBD1 TRBJ1-2 16 TRBV19 few TGTGCCAGTAGTATGATCGGACAGGGGGTGACCTATGGCTACACCTTC CASSMIGQGVTYGYTF
TRBD2 TRBJ2-7 14 TRBV7-9 many TGTGCCAGCAGCTCGGGAGGTTCCCCCTACGAGCAGTACTTC CASSSGGSPYEQYF
TRBD1 TRBJ1-1 16 TRBV19 NA TGTGCCAGTAGTATAGATTACGGGACAGGGGACACTGAAGCTTTCTTT CASSIDYGTGDTEAFF
NA TRBJ1-2 13 TRBV12-3/TRBV12-4 NA TGTGCCAGCAGTTTGGGTGAGGTTGGAGGCTACACCTTC CASSLGEVGGYTF
TRBD2 TRBJ2-7 12 TRBV18 NA TGTGCCAGCTCACCGGGGGGGATCGAGCAGTACTTC CASSPGGIEQYF
TRBD2 TRBJ2-3 15 TRBV7-2 NA TGTGCCAGCAGCTTTTCCAGCGGGGGCACAGATACGCAGTATTTT CASSFSSGGTDTQYF
TRBD2 TRBJ2-1 15 TRBV11-2 NA TGTGCCAGCAGCTTATCCGGCGGGGGGGCCGGTGAGCAGTTCTTC CASSLSGGGAGEQFF
TRBD1 TRBJ1-3 14 TRBV19 NA TGTGCCAGCCGACAGGGATCGACAGGAAACACCATATATTTT CASRQGSTGNTIYF
TRBD1 TRBJ1-5 15 TRBV19 few TGTGCCAGTAGGGAAACCGGGACAGGGGATCAGCCCCAGCATTTT CASRETGTGDQPQHF
NA TRBJ1-2 14 TRBV18 NA TGTGCCAGCTCACCGGTGGGGCTGGACTATGGCTACACCTTC CASSPVGLDYGYTF
TRBD1 TRBJ1-6 16 TRBV7-2 NA TGTGCCAGCAGCTCATCCGGGACAGGGGGCGGTTCACCCCTCCACTTT CASSSSGTGGGSPLHF
TRBD2 TRBJ2-3 18 TRBV7-9 NA TGTGCCAGCAGCTTCCCGGAGCGGGGGGGCGCGAGGGCAGATACGCAGTATTTT CASSFPERGGARADTQYF
NA TRBJ1-2 14 TRBV11-2 NA TGTGCCAGCAGCTTAGGGGGGGGCCATTGGGGCTACACCTTC CASSLGGGHWGYTF
TRBD2 TRBJ2-3 17 TRBV27 many TGTGCCAGCAGGCTTAGCGGGAGGGCCTATACCGCAGATACGCAGTATTTT CASRLSGRAYTADTQYF
NA TRBJ1-6 15 TRBV9 NA TGTGCCAGCAGCGTAGTGGCGACCCAGGATTCACCCCTCCACTTT CASSVVATQDSPLHF
TRBD2 TRBJ2-1 14 TRBV19 NA TGTGCCAGTAAGGGGCGGGAGGGCTACAATGAGCAGTTCTTC CASKGREGYNEQFF
NA TRBJ2-1 15 TRBV10-3 NA TGTGCCATCAGTGAAGCTAGCGTTTCGGAAGGTGAGCAGTTCTTC CAISEASVSEGEQFF
TRBD2 TRBJ2-7 14 TRBV9 NA TGTGCCAGCAGCCTAGCGGGAGAGTCCTACGAGCAGTACTTC CASSLAGESYEQYF
NA TRBJ2-4 14 TRBV30 few TGTGCCTGGAGTGCTCAGGACAGTAAAAACATTCAGTACTTC CAWSAQDSKNIQYF
TRBD1 TRBJ2-7 12 TRBV30 NA TGTGCCTCCCACCCAGGGGGCTACGAGCAGTACTTC CASHPGGYEQYF
NA TRBJ1-5 15 TRBV2 NA TGTGCCAGCTCCGAAAGGGGGGGAGGGAATCAGCCCCAGCATTTT CASSERGGGNQPQHF
NA TRBJ1-5 16 TRBV6-5 NA NA CASSSSWAGNNQPQHF
NA TRBJ1-6 14 TRBV6-1 NA TGTGCCAGCAGTGAATATTCCTATAATTCACCCCTCCACTTT CASSEYSYNSPLHF
TRBD2 TRBJ2-3 14 TRBV4-1 NA TGCGCCAGCAGCCAAGAAGGTTGGGGACTAGGGCAGTATTTT CASSQEGWGLGQYF
NA TRBJ2-7 16 TRBV28 few TGTGCCAGCAGTCCCCCGGGAGCGCGCAGCTCCTACGAGCAGTACTTC CASSPPGARSSYEQYF
TRBD1 TRBJ1-2 13 TRBV27 few TGTGCCAGCAGGACAGGGGATCTGGCTGGCTACACCTTC CASRTGDLAGYTF
NA TRBJ2-7 13 TRBV5-4 NA TGTGCCAGCAGCTTGGGGGGCGGATACGAGCAGTACTTC CASSLGGGYEQYF